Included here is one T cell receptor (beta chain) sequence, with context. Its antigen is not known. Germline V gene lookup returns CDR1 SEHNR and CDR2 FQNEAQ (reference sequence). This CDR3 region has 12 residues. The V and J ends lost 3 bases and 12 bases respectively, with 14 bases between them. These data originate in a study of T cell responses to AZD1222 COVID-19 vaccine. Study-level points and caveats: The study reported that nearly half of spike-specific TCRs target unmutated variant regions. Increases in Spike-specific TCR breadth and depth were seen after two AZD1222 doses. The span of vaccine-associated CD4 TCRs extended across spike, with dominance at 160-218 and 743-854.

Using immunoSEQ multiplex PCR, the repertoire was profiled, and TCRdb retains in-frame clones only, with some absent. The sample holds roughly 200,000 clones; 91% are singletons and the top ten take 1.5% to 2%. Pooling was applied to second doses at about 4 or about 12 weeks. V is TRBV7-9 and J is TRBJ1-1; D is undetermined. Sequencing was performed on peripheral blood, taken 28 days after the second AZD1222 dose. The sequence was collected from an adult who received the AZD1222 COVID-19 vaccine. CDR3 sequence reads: CASSFRGLYTFF. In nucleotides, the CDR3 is TGTGCCAGCAGCTTTCGGGGTTTATATACTTTCTTT. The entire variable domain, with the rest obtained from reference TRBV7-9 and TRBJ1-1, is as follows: DTGVSQNPRHKITKRGQNVTFRCDPISEHNRLYWYRQTLGQGPEFLTYFQNEAQLEKSRLLSDRFSAERPKGSFSTLEIQRTEQGDSAMYLCASSFRGLYTFFGQGTRLTVV.